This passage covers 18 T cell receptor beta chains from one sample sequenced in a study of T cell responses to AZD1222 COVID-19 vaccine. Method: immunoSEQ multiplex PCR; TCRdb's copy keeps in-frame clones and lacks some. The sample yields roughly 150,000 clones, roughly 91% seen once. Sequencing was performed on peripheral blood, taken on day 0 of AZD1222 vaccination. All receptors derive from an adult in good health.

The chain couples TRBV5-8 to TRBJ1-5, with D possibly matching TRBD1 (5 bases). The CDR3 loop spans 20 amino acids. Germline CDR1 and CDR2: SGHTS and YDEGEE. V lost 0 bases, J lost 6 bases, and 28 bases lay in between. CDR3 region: CASSLGVAGTTSSRGQPQHF. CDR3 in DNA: TGTGCCAGCAGCTTGGGGGTCGCAGGGACTACGAGCAGTAGAGGTCAGCCCCAGCATTTT.

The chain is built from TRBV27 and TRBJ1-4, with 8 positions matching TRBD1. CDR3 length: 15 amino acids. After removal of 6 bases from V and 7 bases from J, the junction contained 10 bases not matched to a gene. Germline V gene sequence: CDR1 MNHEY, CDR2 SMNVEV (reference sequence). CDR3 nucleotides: TGTGCCAGCAGCCGCCAGACAGGGGTTGGTGAAAAACTGTTTTTT. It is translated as CASSRQTGVGEKLFF.

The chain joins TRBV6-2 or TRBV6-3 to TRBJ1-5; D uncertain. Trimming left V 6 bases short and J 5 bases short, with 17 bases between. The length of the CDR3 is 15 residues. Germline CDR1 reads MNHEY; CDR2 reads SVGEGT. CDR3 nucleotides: TGTGCCAGCAGCCTAGAAGGGCTAAGGGATCAGCCCCAGCATTTT. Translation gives CASSLEGLRDQPQHF.

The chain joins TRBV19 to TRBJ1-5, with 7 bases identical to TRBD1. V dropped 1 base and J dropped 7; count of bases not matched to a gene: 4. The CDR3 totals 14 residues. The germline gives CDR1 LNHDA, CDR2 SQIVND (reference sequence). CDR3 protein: CASSIGQGVQPQHF. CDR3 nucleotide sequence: TGTGCCAGTAGTATAGGACAGGGAGTACAGCCCCAGCATTTT.

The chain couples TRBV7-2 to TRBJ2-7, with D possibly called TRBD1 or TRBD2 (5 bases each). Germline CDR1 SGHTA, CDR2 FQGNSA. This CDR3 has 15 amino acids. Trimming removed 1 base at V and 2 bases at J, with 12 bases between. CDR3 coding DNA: TGTGCCAGCAGCTTAGTGGGGGTGGGGCCCTACGAGCAGTACTTC. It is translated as CASSLVGVGPYEQYF. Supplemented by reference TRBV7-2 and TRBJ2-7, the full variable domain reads GAGVSQSPSNKVTEKGKDVELRCDPISGHTALYWYRQSLGQGLEFLIYFQGNSAPDKSGLPSDRFSAERTGGSVSTLTIQRTQQEDSAVYLCASSLVGVGPYEQYFGPGTRLTVT.

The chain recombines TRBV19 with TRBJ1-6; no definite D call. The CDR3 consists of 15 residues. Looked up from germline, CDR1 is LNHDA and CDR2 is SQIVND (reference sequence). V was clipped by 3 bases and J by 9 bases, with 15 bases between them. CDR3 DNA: TGTGCCAGTAGTATGCGACACCAATGGGGTTCACCCCTCCACTTT. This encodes CASSMRHQWGSPLHF.

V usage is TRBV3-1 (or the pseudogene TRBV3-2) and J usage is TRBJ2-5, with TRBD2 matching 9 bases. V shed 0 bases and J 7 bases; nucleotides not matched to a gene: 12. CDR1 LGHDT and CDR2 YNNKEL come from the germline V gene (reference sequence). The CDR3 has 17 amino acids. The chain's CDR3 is CASSQERRGGPTPTQYF. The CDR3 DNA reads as TGTGCCAGCAGCCAAGAAAGGCGGGGGGGCCCTACCCCGACCCAGTACTTC.

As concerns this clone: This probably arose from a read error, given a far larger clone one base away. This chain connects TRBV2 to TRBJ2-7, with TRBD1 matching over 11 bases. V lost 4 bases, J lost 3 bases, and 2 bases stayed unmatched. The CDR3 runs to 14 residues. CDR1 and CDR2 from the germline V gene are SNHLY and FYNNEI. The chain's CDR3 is CASSGGTGGYEQYF. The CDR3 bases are TGTGCCAGCAGTGGCGGGACAGGGGGCTACGAGCAGTACTTC. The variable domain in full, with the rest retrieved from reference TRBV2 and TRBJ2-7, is EPEVTQTPSHQVTQMGQEVILRCVPISNHLYFYWYRQILGQKVEFLVSFYNNEISEKSEIFDDQFSVERPDGSNFTLKIRSTKLEDSAMYFCASSGGTGGYEQYFGPGTRLTVT.

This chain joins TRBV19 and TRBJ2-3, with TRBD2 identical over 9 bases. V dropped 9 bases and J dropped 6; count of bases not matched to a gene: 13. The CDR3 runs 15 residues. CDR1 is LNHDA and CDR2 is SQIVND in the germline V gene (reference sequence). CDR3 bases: TGTGCCAGCACCCCTTGGAGCGGGGGGACTGATACGCAGTATTTT. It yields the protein CASTPWSGGTDTQYF.

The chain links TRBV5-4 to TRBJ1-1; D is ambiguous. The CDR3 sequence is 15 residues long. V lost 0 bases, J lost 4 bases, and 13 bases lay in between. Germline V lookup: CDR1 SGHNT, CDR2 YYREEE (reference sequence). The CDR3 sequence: CASSLEGSWVTEAFF. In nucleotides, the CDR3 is TGTGCCAGCAGCTTGGAGGGAAGTTGGGTCACTGAAGCTTTCTTT.

The CDR3 nucleotides are TGTGCCAGCAGTTTTACCGATAATTCACCCCTCCACTTT. The encoded protein is CASSFTDNSPLHF. The chain employs TRBV6-2 or TRBV6-3 and TRBJ1-6; no clear D. The CDR3 loop spans 13 amino acids. Trimming took 4 bases from V and 5 from J, leaving 6 bases between them. CDR1 and CDR2 (germline): MNHEY, SVGEGT.

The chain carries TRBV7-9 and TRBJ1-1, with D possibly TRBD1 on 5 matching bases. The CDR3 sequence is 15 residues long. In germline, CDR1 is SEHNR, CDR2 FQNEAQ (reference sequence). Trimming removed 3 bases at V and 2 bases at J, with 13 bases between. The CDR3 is CASSLVTEANTEAFF. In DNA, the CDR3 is TGTGCCAGCAGCTTGGTGACAGAAGCAAACACTGAAGCTTTCTTT.

This chain's CDR3 is CASSEIRGNHYGYTF. The CDR3 DNA reads as TGTGCCAGCAGTGAAATTCGGGGGAACCACTATGGCTACACCTTC. The rearrangement links TRBV6-1 to TRBJ1-2, with D perhaps TRBD1 (5 bases). Per germline, CDR1 MNHNS and CDR2 SASEGT. Trimming stripped 2 bases from V and 3 bases from J, with 13 bases between. This CDR3 comprises 15 residues.

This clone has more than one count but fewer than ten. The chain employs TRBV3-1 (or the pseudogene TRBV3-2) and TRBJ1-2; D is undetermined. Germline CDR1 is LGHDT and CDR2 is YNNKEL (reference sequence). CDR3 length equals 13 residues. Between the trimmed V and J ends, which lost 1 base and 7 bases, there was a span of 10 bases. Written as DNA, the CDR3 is TGTGCCAGCAGCCAAGGCCTAGACGGTGGCTACACCTTC. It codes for CASSQGLDGGYTF.

The CDR3 loop is CAILRTVNSGANVLTF. The CDR3 nucleotides are TGTGCCATCCTACGGACAGTCAACTCTGGGGCCAACGTCCTGACTTTC. The gene calls are TRBV7-9 and TRBJ2-6, with a possible D match to TRBD1 (6 bases). Trimming took off 10 bases at V and 0 bases at J, with 16 bases between the two ends. Germline assignment: CDR1 SEHNR and CDR2 FQNEAQ (reference sequence). The CDR3 is 16 amino acids.

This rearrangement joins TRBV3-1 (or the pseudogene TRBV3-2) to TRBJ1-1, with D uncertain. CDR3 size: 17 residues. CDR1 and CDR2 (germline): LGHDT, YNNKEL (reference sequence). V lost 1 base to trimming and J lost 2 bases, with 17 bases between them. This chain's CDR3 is CASSQVLKWAINTEAFF. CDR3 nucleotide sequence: TGTGCCAGCAGCCAAGTACTTAAATGGGCCATAAACACTGAAGCTTTCTTT.

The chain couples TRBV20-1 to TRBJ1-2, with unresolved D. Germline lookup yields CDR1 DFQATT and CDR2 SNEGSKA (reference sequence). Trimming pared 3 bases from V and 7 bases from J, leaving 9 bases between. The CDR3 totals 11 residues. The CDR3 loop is CSASLVSGYTF. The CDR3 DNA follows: TGCAGTGCTAGTCTGGTCAGTGGCTACACCTTC.

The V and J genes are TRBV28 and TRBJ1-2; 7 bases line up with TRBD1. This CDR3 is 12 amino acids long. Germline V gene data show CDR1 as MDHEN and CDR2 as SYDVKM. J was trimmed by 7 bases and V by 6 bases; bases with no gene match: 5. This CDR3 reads CASSGQAGGYTF. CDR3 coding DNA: TGTGCCAGCAGCGGACAGGCGGGTGGCTACACCTTC.